The 21 T cell receptor beta chains below were found in one sample sequenced in a study of Ad26.COV2.S vaccination and SARS-CoV-2 variants. This sample's treatment: about 20 received Ad26.COV2.S at low or high dose, single or two shots; 5 received placebo; per-sample allocation not given. Specimens were obtained on day 63 following the first vaccine or placebo injection. Method: immunoSEQ multiplex PCR; TCRdb's copy keeps in-frame clones and lacks some. Of around 450,000 clones in the sample, 70% to 90% were seen once. This material consisted of peripheral blood, taken in a trial of Ad26.COV2.S vaccine versus placebo. Every receptor here comes from a person between 18 and 59 years old who received the Ad26.COV2.S COVID-19 vaccine or a placebo.

Only one count was recorded for this clone. V usage is TRBV9 and J usage is TRBJ2-5, with D possibly TRBD1 on 5 matching bases. The V and J ends lost 0 bases and 5 bases respectively, with 14 bases between them. Looked up from germline, CDR1 is SGDLS and CDR2 is YYNGEE. CDR3 size: 15 residues. CDR3 DNA sequence: TGTGCCAGCAGCGTAGCGGGCAGGGTGGCCGAGACCCAGTACTTC. The encoded protein is CASSVAGRVAETQYF.

The J gene is TRBJ2-2, the V gene TRBV12-3 or TRBV12-4; a weak D match, TRBD2 (5 bases). Trimming took off 5 bases at V and 5 bases at J, with 9 bases between the two ends. CDR3 length: 13 residues. CDR3 in DNA: TGTGCCAGCAGTCCCCCGGGGACCGGGGAGCTGTTTTTT. It translates to CASSPPGTGELFF.

The gene calls are TRBV19 and TRBJ1-1; unclear D gene. Germline loops: CDR1 LNHDA, CDR2 SQIVND (reference sequence). V gave up 5 bases and J gave up 6 bases, with 13 bases separating them. The CDR3 sequence is 13 residues long. This CDR3 is CASSGTPGAEAFF. Here the CDR3 DNA reads TGTGCCAGTAGTGGAACCCCGGGCGCTGAAGCTTTCTTT.

This chain joins TRBV5-1 and TRBJ2-1, with D tentatively TRBD1 or TRBD2 (6 bases each). Germline V CDR1 and CDR2: SGHRS, YFSETQ. Trimming cost V 1 base and J 8 bases, with 16 bases left between them. The CDR3 is 15 amino acids. This CDR3 is CASSLRGDPSDEQFF. As DNA, the CDR3 is TGCGCCAGCAGCTTGAGGGGGGACCCTTCGGATGAGCAGTTCTTC.

This clone was counted once. V usage is TRBV11-2 and J usage is TRBJ1-1, with 10 bases lining up with TRBD1. The CDR3 consists of 14 residues. V trimming: 5 bases; J trimming: 1 base; junction bases outside the gene matches: 1. Germline V gene lookup returns CDR1 SGHAT and CDR2 FQNNGV. CDR3 sequence: CASSRTGGNTEAFF. CDR3 coding DNA: TGTGCCAGCAGCCGGACAGGGGGGAACACTGAAGCTTTCTTT.

The V call is TRBV6-5, the J call TRBJ2-3; D is uncertain. Looked up from germline, CDR1 is MNHEY and CDR2 is SVGAGI. CDR3 length: 14 amino acids. Trimming took off 0 bases at V and 3 bases at J, with 7 bases between the two ends. The CDR3 is CASSYSIPTDTQYF. The CDR3 nucleotides are TGTGCCAGCAGTTACTCGATCCCAACAGATACGCAGTATTTT.

J is TRBJ1-1 and V is TRBV3-1 (or the pseudogene TRBV3-2); D remains unclear. V lost 0 bases and J 5 bases, leaving 13 bases between the germline ends. The CDR3 runs 15 residues. Germline CDR1 is LGHDT and CDR2 is YNNKEL (reference sequence). CDR3 in amino acids: CASSQDSSLRTEAFF. In DNA, the CDR3 is TGTGCCAGCAGCCAAGATTCCTCCCTAAGGACTGAAGCTTTCTTT.

This chain connects TRBV13 to TRBJ2-3; 8 nucleotides line up with TRBD2. V was clipped by 3 bases and J by 6 bases; unmatched bases: 5. The CDR3 length is 14 residues. Germline values: CDR1 PRHDT, CDR2 FYEKMQ (reference sequence). For the CDR3, the DNA is TGTGCCAGCAGCTTTGGTAGCGGGGCGGATACGCAGTATTTT. Translated: CASSFGSGADTQYF.

The chain employs TRBV7-2 and TRBJ2-3; 13 bases align to TRBD2. The junction had 5 bases not matched to a gene; V was cut back by 5 bases and J by 3 bases. This CDR3 region has 16 residues. CDR1 SGHTA and CDR2 FQGNSA come from the germline V gene. CDR3 DNA: TGTGCCAGCAGCCTACGGACTAGCGGGGGAACAGATACGCAGTATTTT. Translating it yields CASSLRTSGGTDTQYF.

This rearrangement joins TRBV6-5 to TRBJ2-7; 10 bases map to TRBD2. CDR1 is MNHEY, CDR2 SVGAGI, per germline. This CDR3 is 15 amino acids long. With 2 bases clipped from V and 1 base from J, the junction kept 2 bases outside the gene matches. CDR3 protein: CASSYASGGSYEQYF. The CDR3 nucleotides read TGTGCCAGCAGTTACGCTAGCGGGGGATCCTACGAGCAGTACTTC.

Notes on this clone: Within the sample, other DNA sequences also encode this same CDR3. This chain links TRBV5-1 with TRBJ1-2, with 11 bases matching TRBD1. CDR1 is SGHRS, CDR2 YFSETQ, per germline. The CDR3 length is 14 residues. V shed 4 bases and J 8 bases; nucleotides not matched to a gene: 7. The CDR3 coding sequence is TGCGCCAGCAGCCTAGGACAGGGGGCTCGGGGCTACACCTTC. This sequence encodes CASSLGQGARGYTF.

This sequence joins TRBV18 and TRBJ2-2; D gene ambiguous. Trimming took off 3 bases at V and 2 bases at J, with 13 bases between the two ends. Germline V lookup: CDR1 KGHSH, CDR2 LQKENI. There are 16 residues in the CDR3. CDR3 nucleotide sequence: TGTGCCAGCTCACCGCTAAGGACGCTTAACACCGGGGAGCTGTTTTTT. Protein: CASSPLRTLNTGELFF.

The CDR3 nucleotides are TGCGCCAGCAGTCCCTCTGGGACAGACCATTCTGGGGCCAACGTCCTGACTTTC. It encodes CASSPSGTDHSGANVLTF. J is TRBJ2-6 and V is TRBV4-3; 7 positions agree with TRBD1. The CDR3 extends over 18 amino acids. Trimming removed 6 bases from V and 1 base from J; junction bases left unmatched: 12. The V gene's germline CDR1 is LGHNA and CDR2 YSLEER.

The gene calls are TRBV10-3 and TRBJ1-2; D is ambiguous. CDR1 and CDR2 (germline): ENHRY, SYGVKD. The CDR3 length is 14 residues. Trimming took 0 bases from V and 2 from J, leaving 7 bases between them. The CDR3 protein is CAISESQTNYGYTF. CDR3 in DNA: TGTGCCATCAGTGAGTCACAGACAAACTATGGCTACACCTTC.

The rearrangement links TRBV7-2 to TRBJ2-2; 9 bases align to TRBD1. There are 17 residues in the CDR3. CDR1 is SGHTA and CDR2 is FQGNSA in the germline V gene. J gave up 7 bases and V 5 bases, and 14 bases lay outside the gene matches. CDR3 nucleotides: TGTGCCAGCAGCCCCAATACCGGGACAGGGACTGTCGGGGAGCTGTTTTTT. This sequence encodes CASSPNTGTGTVGELFF.

About this clone: The sample has other DNA sequences that encode this CDR3 too. This rearrangement joins TRBV6-5 to TRBJ2-1; possibly TRBD1 for D (6 bases). There are 12 residues in the CDR3. Trimming took off 6 bases at V and 3 bases at J, with 6 bases between the two ends. The V gene's germline CDR1 is MNHEY and CDR2 SVGAGI. The CDR3 bases are TGTGCCAGCAGGACAGGCTACAATGAGCAGTTCTTC. It is translated as CASRTGYNEQFF.

This rearrangement joins TRBV28 to TRBJ2-7; no firm D call. With 5 bases removed from V and 12 bases from J, the gap between germline ends came to 23 bases. The CDR3 sequence is 14 residues long. CDR1 MDHEN and CDR2 SYDVKM come from the germline V gene. The CDR3 loop reads CASSPPSLGLQPYF. CDR3 bases: TGTGCCAGCAGTCCCCCCTCTTTAGGGCTTCAGCCGTACTTC.

The V gene is TRBV10-3, the J gene TRBJ1-3; TRBD1 matches 7 bases. CDR3 length equals 15 residues. In germline, CDR1 is ENHRY, CDR2 SYGVKD. V lost 7 bases and J lost 4; bases outside the gene matches: 10. The CDR3 DNA reads TGTGCCATCACCAGGCGGCAGGGGGACGGAAACACCATATATTTT. It yields the protein CAITRRQGDGNTIYF.

V usage is TRBV21-1 and J usage is TRBJ1-2; TRBD1, the D gene given by the table, was not confirmed from the DNA. TRBV21-1 is a documented pseudogene. The CDR3 runs 14 residues. CDR3 in DNA: TGTGCCAGTGGGGACAGAAAGTATAACTATGGCTACACCTTC. Its protein is CASGDRKYNYGYTF.

CDR3 in amino acids: CASSVGFTGAKVNYGYTF. The CDR3 nucleotides are TGTGCCAGCAGCGTAGGTTTCACAGGGGCGAAAGTTAACTATGGCTACACCTTC. The V call is TRBV9, the J call TRBJ1-2; TRBD1 matches 7 bases. J lost 1 base, V lost 0 bases, and 12 bases had no gene match. The germline V gene has CDR1 SGDLS and CDR2 YYNGEE. The CDR3 runs to 18 residues.

V gene TRBV3-1 (or the pseudogene TRBV3-2) combines with J gene TRBJ2-5; tentatively, D is TRBD2 (6 bases). The CDR3 is made up of 14 amino acids. CDR1 is LGHDT and CDR2 is YNNKEL in the germline V gene (reference sequence). V was trimmed by 11 bases and J by 2 bases, leaving 18 bases between them. CDR3 in DNA: TGTGCCGGATCCTATGCGGGAAGGCAAGAGACCCAGTACTTC. Its protein product is CAGSYAGRQETQYF.